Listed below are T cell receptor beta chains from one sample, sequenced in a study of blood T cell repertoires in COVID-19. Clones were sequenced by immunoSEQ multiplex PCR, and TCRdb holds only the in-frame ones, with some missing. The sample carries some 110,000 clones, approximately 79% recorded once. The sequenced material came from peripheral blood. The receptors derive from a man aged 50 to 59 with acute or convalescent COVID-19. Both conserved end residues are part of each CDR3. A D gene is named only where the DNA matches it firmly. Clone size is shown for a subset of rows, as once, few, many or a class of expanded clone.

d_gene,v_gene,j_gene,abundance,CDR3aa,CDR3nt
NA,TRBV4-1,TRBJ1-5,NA,CASSRGRLLGGANQPQHF,TGCGCCAGCAGCCGGGGACGGTTGCTCGGAGGGGCCAATCAGCCCCAGCATTTT
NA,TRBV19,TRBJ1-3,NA,CASSRGGSGNTIYF,TGTGCCAGTAGTCGAGGGGGCTCTGGAAACACCATATATTTT
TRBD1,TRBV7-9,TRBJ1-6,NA,CASSLGTGDSPLHF,TGTGCCAGCAGCTTAGGGACAGGGGATTCACCCCTCCACTTT
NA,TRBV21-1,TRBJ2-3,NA,CASETGGGPPRTDTQYF,TGTGCCAGCGAAACAGGGGGCGGACCCCCGCGAACAGATACGCAGTATTTT
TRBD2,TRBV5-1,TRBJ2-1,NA,CASSPGLAPYNEQFF,TGCGCCAGCAGCCCGGGACTAGCCCCCTACAATGAGCAGTTCTTC
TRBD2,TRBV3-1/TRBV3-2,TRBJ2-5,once,CASSLLPMGGTETQYF,TGTGCCAGCAGCCTCCTTCCGATGGGGGGGACGGAGACCCAGTACTTC
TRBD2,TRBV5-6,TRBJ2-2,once,CASSWGLAGAGELFF,TGTGCCAGCAGCTGGGGACTAGCGGGGGCCGGGGAGCTGTTTTTT
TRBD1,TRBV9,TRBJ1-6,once,CASSARSGQGRTPLHF,TGTGCCAGCAGCGCCAGATCCGGACAGGGTAGGACACCCCTCCACTTT
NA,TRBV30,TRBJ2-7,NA,CAWSVVEGSEQYF,TGTGCCTGGAGTGTGGTGGAGGGTTCCGAGCAGTACTTC
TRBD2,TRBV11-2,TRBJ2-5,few,CASSSLTGGRRETQYF,TGTGCCAGCAGCTCCCTAACGGGAGGAAGGAGGGAGACCCAGTACTTC
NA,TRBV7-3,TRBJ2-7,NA,CASSPGAGATEQYF,TGTGCCAGCAGTCCAGGGGCCGGGGCTACTGAGCAGTACTTC
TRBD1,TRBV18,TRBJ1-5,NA,CASSPQGAAGNQPQHF,TGTGCCAGCTCACCACAGGGGGCTGCGGGCAATCAGCCCCAGCATTTT
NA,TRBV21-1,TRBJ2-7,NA,CASSINPRGGGSYEQYF,TGTGCCAGCAGCATTAATCCCCGGGGCGGGGGCTCCTACGAGCAGTACTTC
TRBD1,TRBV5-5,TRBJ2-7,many,CASSVGQANYEQYF,TGTGCCAGCAGCGTGGGACAGGCTAACTACGAGCAGTACTTC
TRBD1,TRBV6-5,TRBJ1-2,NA,CASHRTGENYGYTF,TGTGCCAGCCACCGGACAGGCGAAAACTATGGCTACACCTTC
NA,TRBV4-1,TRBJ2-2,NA,CASSQASRDTGELFF,TGCGCCAGCAGCCAAGCATCTCGGGACACCGGGGAGCTGTTTTTT
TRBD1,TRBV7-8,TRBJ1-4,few,CASSLATGGYEKLFF,TGTGCCAGCAGCTTAGCGACAGGGGGTTATGAAAAACTGTTTTTT
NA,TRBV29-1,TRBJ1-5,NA,CSVEGEDSNQPQHF,TGCAGCGTTGAAGGCGAAGATAGCAATCAGCCCCAGCATTTT
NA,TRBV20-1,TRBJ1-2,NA,CSASRQGERGYTF,TGCAGTGCTAGTCGGCAGGGTGAGCGTGGCTACACCTTC
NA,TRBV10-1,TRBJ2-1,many,CASSVDQGGNNEQFF,TGCGCCAGCAGTGTTGACCAGGGAGGAAACAATGAGCAGTTCTTC
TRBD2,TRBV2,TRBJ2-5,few,CASSENSGSLETQYF,TGTGCCAGCAGTGAAAATAGCGGGAGTCTTGAGACCCAGTACTTC
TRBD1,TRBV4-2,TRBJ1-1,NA,CASSHSDRGTEAFF,TGTGCCAGCAGCCACTCTGACAGGGGCACTGAAGCTTTCTTT
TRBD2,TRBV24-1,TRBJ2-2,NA,CATSRAGGRNTNTGELFF,TGTGCCACCAGTCGAGCGGGGGGGCGCAATACGAACACCGGGGAGCTGTTTTTT
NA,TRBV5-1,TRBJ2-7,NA,CASSLDWTVTYEQYF,TGCGCCAGCAGCCTTGATTGGACAGTTACCTACGAGCAGTACTTC
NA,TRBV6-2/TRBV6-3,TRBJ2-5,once,CASSYGLGTPKETQYF,TGTGCCAGCAGTTATGGTCTGGGGACTCCGAAAGAGACCCAGTACTTC
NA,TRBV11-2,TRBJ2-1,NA,CASSQGQYNEQFF,TGTGCCAGCAGCCAAGGACAGTACAATGAGCAGTTCTTC
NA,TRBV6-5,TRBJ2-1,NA,CASSYSTEEPFNEQFF,TGTGCCAGCAGTTACTCGACGGAGGAACCTTTCAATGAGCAGTTCTTC
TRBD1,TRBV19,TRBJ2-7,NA,CATGTGGYEQYF,TGTGCCACCGGGACAGGGGGGTACGAGCAGTACTTC
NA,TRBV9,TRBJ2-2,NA,CASSVVLTGELFF,TGTGCCAGCAGCGTAGTACTAACCGGGGAGCTGTTTTTT
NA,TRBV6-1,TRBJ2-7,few,CASSEDGEYEQYF,TGTGCCAGCAGTGAAGACGGGGAGTACGAGCAGTACTTC
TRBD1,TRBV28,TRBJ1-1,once,CASRQDRDYMNTEAFF,TGTGCCAGCAGACAGGACAGGGATTACATGAACACTGAAGCTTTCTTT
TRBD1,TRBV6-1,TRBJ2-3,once,CASSVAQGASTDTQYF,TGTGCCAGCAGTGTCGCACAGGGGGCTAGCACAGATACGCAGTATTTT
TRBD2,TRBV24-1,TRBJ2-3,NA,CATSDPLAGTTDTQYF,TGTGCCACCAGTGATCCTCTAGCGGGAACTACAGATACGCAGTATTTT
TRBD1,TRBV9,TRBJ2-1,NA,CASSVGFNFRGQGEQFF,TGTGCCAGCAGCGTAGGCTTTAACTTCAGGGGGCAGGGTGAGCAGTTCTTC
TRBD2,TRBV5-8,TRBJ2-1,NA,CASSRTSGGAEEQFF,TGTGCCAGCAGCAGGACTAGCGGGGGGGCTGAGGAGCAGTTCTTC
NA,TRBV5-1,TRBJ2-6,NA,CASSTSGQSSGANVLTF,TGCGCCAGCAGCACCAGCGGTCAGAGCTCTGGGGCCAACGTCCTGACTTTC
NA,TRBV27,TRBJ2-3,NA,CASSLVADTQYF,TGTGCCAGCAGTTTAGTAGCAGATACGCAGTATTTT
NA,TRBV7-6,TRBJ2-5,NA,CASSLGRRETQYF,TGTGCCAGCAGCTTGGGTCGGAGGGAGACCCAGTACTTC
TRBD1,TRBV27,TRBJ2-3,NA,CASSLVGTGGPYTDTQYF,TGTGCCAGCAGTTTGGTAGGGACAGGGGGACCCTACACAGATACGCAGTATTTT
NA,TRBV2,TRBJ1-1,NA,CASTILQGAFF,TGTGCCAGCACCATCCTCCAGGGGGCTTTCTTT
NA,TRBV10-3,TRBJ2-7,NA,CAISDAGPAGEQYF,TGTGCCATCAGTGATGCGGGTCCAGCGGGCGAGCAGTACTTC
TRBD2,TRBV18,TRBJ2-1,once,CASSPSKTSGGSSYNEQFF,TGTGCCAGCTCACCATCGAAGACTAGCGGGGGGTCGTCCTACAATGAGCAGTTCTTC
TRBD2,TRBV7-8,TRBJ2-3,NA,CASSLVAGGPSDTQYF,TGTGCCAGCAGCTTGGTAGCGGGGGGGCCTTCGGATACGCAGTATTTT
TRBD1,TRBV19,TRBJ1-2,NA,CASRPSGTGSYGYTF,TGTGCCAGTAGGCCATCCGGGACAGGGAGCTATGGCTACACCTTC
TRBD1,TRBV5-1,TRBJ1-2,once,CASSSNTGERDGYTF,TGCGCCAGCAGCTCGAACACAGGGGAAAGGGATGGCTACACCTTC
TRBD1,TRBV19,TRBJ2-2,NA,CASRGRQGPAGELFF,TGTGCCAGTAGGGGACGACAGGGCCCCGCCGGGGAGCTGTTTTTT
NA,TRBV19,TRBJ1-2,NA,CASTFRDYGYTF,TGTGCCAGTACCTTCCGGGACTATGGCTACACCTTC
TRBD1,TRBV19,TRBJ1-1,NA,CASSSMTGEAFF,TGTGCCAGTAGCTCTATGACAGGGGAAGCTTTCTTT
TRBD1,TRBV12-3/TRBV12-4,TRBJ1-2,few,CASRDRGDGYTF,TGTGCCAGCAGAGACAGGGGAGATGGCTACACCTTC
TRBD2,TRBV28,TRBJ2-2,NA,CASSLWVQWDPSREVTGELFF,TGTGCCAGCAGTTTATGGGTTCAATGGGATCCCTCGCGGGAGGTCACCGGGGAGCTGTTTTTT
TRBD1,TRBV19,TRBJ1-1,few,CASRSGTVLPAFF,TGTGCCAGTAGATCGGGGACAGTCCTCCCGGCTTTCTTT
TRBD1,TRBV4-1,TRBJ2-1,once,CASSQGHIGTGWNEQFF,TGCGCCAGCAGCCAAGGACATATTGGGACAGGGTGGAATGAGCAGTTCTTC
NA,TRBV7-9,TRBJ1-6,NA,CASSLNSRRIGPLHF,TGTGCCAGCAGCTTAAATAGCCGGAGGATTGGACCCCTCCACTTT
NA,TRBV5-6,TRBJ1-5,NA,CASSLNRDQPQHF,TGTGCCAGCAGCTTGAACAGGGATCAGCCCCAGCATTTT
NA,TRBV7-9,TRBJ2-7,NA,CASSSAETYEQYF,TGTGCCAGCAGCTCGGCGGAGACCTACGAGCAGTACTTC
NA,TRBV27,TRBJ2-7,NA,CASRGSSYEQYF,TGTGCCAGCCGAGGGAGCTCCTACGAGCAGTACTTC
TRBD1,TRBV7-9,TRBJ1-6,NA,CASSPGTEASPLHF,TGTGCCAGCTCCCCAGGGACAGAGGCTTCACCCCTCCACTTT
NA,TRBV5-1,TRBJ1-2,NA,CASSLVPRYYGYTF,TGCGCCAGCAGCTTGGTCCCCAGGTACTATGGCTACACCTTC
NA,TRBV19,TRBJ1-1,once,CASRARELNTEAFF,TGTGCCAGTAGGGCTAGGGAGTTGAACACTGAAGCTTTCTTT